The sequence of this T cell receptor beta chain was determined in a study of identical twins. Study observations and caveats: Alpha sequences that were out-of-frame and twin-shared showed an excess of low generation probability.

TCRdb reanalysed the 5' RACE reads using MiXCR and keeps one entry per CDR3 protein. The data show over 600,000 distinct CDR3 sequences, approximately 21% seen once. With respect to this clonotype: Its cognate antigen is unknown.

Another study also made use of these data, one on T cells expressing NK-cell markers. This second report adds: For over five donors, the dominant NKG2C+ clonotypes made up roughly 1.0-8% of their CD8+ T cells. Whether expanded NKG2C+ T cell clones were HCMV-specific remained unclear.

Sequences were obtained from PBMCs. The receptor comes from a woman aged 18-29 years in good health.

The CDR3 region is CASSLKRGTEAFF. The CDR3 nucleotides are TGTGCCAGCAGTTTAAAGAGAGGGACTGAAGCTTTCTTT. The chain recombines TRBV12-3 or TRBV12-4 with TRBJ1-1; D unclear. There are 13 residues in the CDR3. V gave up 2 bases and J gave up 5 bases, with 9 bases separating them.